The 16 T cell receptor beta chains listed next were all sequenced from one sample in a study of technical replicates of blood from a few donors. Assay: immunoSEQ multiplex PCR; the TCRdb copy retains only in-frame clones and omits some. The table includes roughly 50,000 clones, around 93% detected once. The sequenced sample was PBMCs. These receptor sequences come from a human donor in good health. Some clones in this sample may be carry-over from other donors' samples.

The V gene is TRBV2, the J gene TRBJ2-1; no reliable D call. The CDR3 has 11 residues. Germline-derived CDR1 and CDR2 are SNHLY and FYNNEI. V was cut by 6 bases and J by 10 bases, with 10 bases left in between. The CDR3, as DNA: TGTGCCAGCAGCCCAAGTCGGGAGCAGTTCTTC. It codes for CASSPSREQFF.

This clone was picked up a small number of times. The rearrangement uses TRBV29-1 and TRBJ1-1; 8 positions match TRBD1. The germline CDR1 and CDR2 sequences are SQVTM and ANQGSEA. Germline trimming cut 6 bases from V and 1 base from J; bases unmatched to any gene: 10. This CDR3 is built from 15 residues. CDR3 bases: TGCAGCGTCTCCGGACAGGGCCTGACGAACACTGAAGCTTTCTTT. This encodes CSVSGQGLTNTEAFF.

The chain carries TRBV29-1 and TRBJ2-7; 7 positions agree with TRBD2. The trim removed 6 bases at V and 5 bases at J, leaving 16 bases unmatched. CDR3 length equals 15 residues. CDR1 and CDR2 from the germline V gene are SQVTM and ANQGSEA. CDR3 sequence: CSVGGTPGEPNEQYF. In DNA form, the CDR3 reads TGCAGCGTGGGGGGGACCCCCGGTGAGCCCAACGAGCAGTACTTC.

The V call is TRBV7-9, the J call TRBJ2-3, with D possibly being TRBD1 (6 bases). The length of the CDR3 is 14 residues. Germline V gives CDR1 SEHNR, CDR2 FQNEAQ (reference sequence). Deletions cut 3 bases from V and 2 bases from J, with 9 bases between. The CDR3 loop is CASSFWTVTDTQYF. CDR3 sequence (DNA): TGTGCCAGCAGCTTCTGGACAGTCACAGATACGCAGTATTTT. Full variable domain (missing parts from reference TRBV7-9 and TRBJ2-3): DTGVSQNPRHKITKRGQNVTFRCDPISEHNRLYWYRQTLGQGPEFLTYFQNEAQLEKSRLLSDRFSAERPKGSFSTLEIQRTEQGDSAMYLCASSFWTVTDTQYFGPGTRLTVL.

The rearrangement uses TRBV2 and TRBJ2-1; D is possibly TRBD2 (5 bases). Trimming took 3 bases from V and 4 from J, leaving 13 bases between them. CDR1 and CDR2 from the germline V gene are SNHLY and FYNNEI. The CDR3 is 15 amino acids. Here the CDR3 reads CASSDGETIYNEQFF. DNA for the CDR3: TGTGCCAGCAGTGATGGGGAGACGATTTACAATGAGCAGTTCTTC.

The chain links TRBV4-3 to TRBJ2-1; D is perhaps TRBD2 (6 bases). V was pared by 3 bases and J by 0 bases, with 12 bases between. There are 16 residues in the CDR3. Germline-derived CDR1 and CDR2 are LGHNA and YSLEER. The CDR3, as DNA: TGCGCCAGCAGCCAGATAGCGGTCAGCTCCTACAATGAGCAGTTCTTC. Translating it yields CASSQIAVSSYNEQFF.

The genes are TRBV5-1 and TRBJ1-1; D perhaps matches TRBD1 (6 bases). Trimming left V 7 bases short and J 0 bases short, with 16 bases between. CDR1 and CDR2 from the germline V gene are SGHRS and YFSETQ. The CDR3 consists of 15 residues. In nucleotides, the CDR3 is TGCGCCAGCCGTTGGCGGACAGATTTGAACACTGAAGCTTTCTTT. It yields the protein CASRWRTDLNTEAFF.

The chain joins TRBV7-9 to TRBJ2-4, with D perhaps TRBD2 (6 bases). Germline CDR1 reads SEHNR; CDR2 reads FQNEAQ (reference sequence). The germline V and J ends were trimmed by 5 bases and 0 bases, with 11 bases remaining between them. The CDR3 has 15 residues. Here the CDR3 DNA reads TGTGCCAGCAGCCCCGAGGGACTAGCCAAAAACATTCAGTACTTC. It encodes CASSPEGLAKNIQYF.

The chain links TRBV7-6 to TRBJ1-1; 11 bases agree with TRBD1. V shed 1 base, J shed 5 bases, and the junction held 6 bases outside the gene matches. The CDR3 is 16 amino acids. Germline V gene data show CDR1 as SGHVS and CDR2 as FNYEAQ. The CDR3 spells CASSLVGQGAGTEAFF. DNA for the CDR3: TGTGCCAGCAGCTTAGTCGGACAGGGGGCAGGAACTGAAGCTTTCTTT.

The genes are TRBV6-5 and TRBJ2-7; possible D gene TRBD1, 6 bases. The length of the CDR3 is 15 residues. With 5 bases removed from V and 2 bases from J, the gap between germline ends came to 16 bases. The germline V gene has CDR1 MNHEY and CDR2 SVGAGI. CDR3 amino acids: CASSAPGEGTYEQYF. The CDR3 DNA reads TGTGCCAGCAGTGCTCCAGGGGAAGGCACCTACGAGCAGTACTTC.

The gene calls are TRBV10-3 and TRBJ2-1; 7 bases match TRBD2. This CDR3 has 14 amino acids. Germline V lookup: CDR1 ENHRY, CDR2 SYGVKD. The V gene end was trimmed by 4 bases and the J gene end by 2 bases; junction bases not matched to a gene: 2. CDR3 loop: CAISAGGTYNEQFF. The CDR3 nucleotides read TGTGCCATCAGTGCCGGGGGGACCTACAATGAGCAGTTCTTC.

This chain's CDR3 is CASSQVSSGADYEQYF. The CDR3 DNA sequence: TGTGCCAGCAGCCAAGTGTCGTCAGGGGCCGACTACGAGCAGTACTTC. V usage is TRBV4-2 and J usage is TRBJ2-7, with D perhaps matching TRBD1 (6 bases). V was clipped by 1 base and J by 3 bases, with 16 bases between them. Germline V gene lookup returns CDR1 LGHNA and CDR2 YNFKEQ. There are 16 residues in the CDR3.

The genes are TRBV7-8 and TRBJ2-3; 16 nucleotides align to TRBD2. V trimming: 1 base; J trimming: 4 bases; junction bases outside the gene matches: 8. The germline V gene encodes CDR1 SGHVS and CDR2 FQNEAQ. The CDR3 covers 19 residues. CDR3 DNA sequence: TGTGCCAGCAGCTTAGGGGGGACTAGCGGGAGGGCCAGGCCAGATACGCAGTATTTT. Translated: CASSLGGTSGRARPDTQYF.

The CDR3, as DNA: TGCGCCAGCAGCCAAGCGACACCTAGCGGCCTCAGGCAAAATGAGCAGTTCTTC. The encoded protein is CASSQATPSGLRQNEQFF. This chain joins TRBV4-3 and TRBJ2-1; 7 bases line up with TRBD2. In germline, CDR1 is LGHNA, CDR2 YSLEER. J gave up 7 bases and V 1 base, and 16 bases lay outside the gene matches. This CDR3 comprises 18 residues.

The chain recombines TRBV6-5 with TRBJ2-7, with TRBD2 identical over 9 bases. CDR3 length: 13 amino acids. From germline, CDR1 is MNHEY and CDR2 SVGAGI. The V gene end was trimmed by 5 bases and the J gene end by 3 bases; junction bases not matched to a gene: 2. The CDR3 DNA reads as TGTGCCAGCAGTAGCGGGGGGCGCTACGAGCAGTACTTC. It translates to CASSSGGRYEQYF.

The chain couples TRBV29-1 to TRBJ2-1, with 8 bases aligning to TRBD1. The germline V gene has CDR1 SQVTM and CDR2 ANQGSEA. This CDR3 contains 10 residues. V shed 6 bases, J shed 12 bases, and the junction held 4 bases outside the gene matches. CDR3 region: CSVDRAGQFF. The CDR3, as DNA: TGCAGCGTGGACAGGGCTGGGCAGTTCTTC.